Listed below are T cell receptor beta chains from one sample, sequenced in a study of blood T cell repertoires in COVID-19. Sequenced by immunoSEQ multiplex PCR; TCRdb stores in-frame clones only, minus some. The repertoire holds about 190,000 clones, with around 89% as singletons. The sample taken for sequencing was peripheral blood. These receptors came from a human donor in a cohort sampled during active COVID-19. CDR3s include the opening cysteine and the closing phenylalanine or tryptophan. D genes are given only for firm matches. A row's size may be missing; if present it is once, few, many or a size class.

>TRBV5-4|TRBD1|NA|TRBJ2-5
TGTGCCAGCAGCCGGGACAGCCAAGAGACCCAGTACTTC
CASSRDSQETQYF
>TRBV7-6|TRBD1|NA|TRBJ1-6
TGTGCCAGCAGTTCGGGACAGGGAATTTCACCCCTCCACTTT
CASSSGQGISPLHF
>TRBV4-1|TRBD1|once|TRBJ1-6
TGCGCCAGCAGCCAAGATAGTCAGGGGGTGGTCTCCTATAATTCACCCCTCCACTTT
CASSQDSQGVVSYNSPLHF
>TRBV3-1/TRBV3-2|NA|once|TRBJ2-7
TGTGCCAGCGGTCATAACAGTCACTTC
CASGHNSHF
>TRBV14|NA|NA|TRBJ2-3
TGTGCCAGCAGCCACAGGATTAGCACAGATACGCAGTATTTT
CASSHRISTDTQYF
>TRBV6-5|NA|few|TRBJ1-6
TGTGCCAGCAGGCGGGACTCCTATAATTCACCCCTCCACTTT
CASRRDSYNSPLHF
>TRBV7-2|TRBD2|NA|TRBJ2-7
TGTGCCAGCAGCTTACCTGAGTCGGGACTAGCGGCCCGACTCGAGCAGTACTTC
CASSLPESGLAARLEQYF
>TRBV5-8|TRBD1|NA|TRBJ2-7
TGTGCCAGCACGAGTCCCCGGACAGGGTTCCACGAGCAGTACTTC
CASTSPRTGFHEQYF
>TRBV6-5|TRBD1|NA|TRBJ2-2
TGTGCCACCGCGACAGGGGGCACCGGGGAGCTGTTTTTT
CATATGGTGELFF
>TRBV5-1|TRBD2|NA|TRBJ2-1
TGCGCCAGCAGCTTCGACAAAGAGAGGACTAGAAGTAAGGCGCAGTTCTTC
CASSFDKERTRSKAQFF
>TRBV18|TRBD1|NA|TRBJ2-7
TGTGCCAGCTCACCGGGACAGACCTACGAGCAGTACTTC
CASSPGQTYEQYF
>TRBV24-1|TRBD1|NA|TRBJ1-1
TGTGCCACTAAGGGACAGACAAACACTGAAGCTTTCTTT
CATKGQTNTEAFF
>TRBV6-5|NA|NA|TRBJ2-7
TGTGCCACCTCGATAGGGGGGGCGCAAGCCTACGAGCAGTACTTC
CATSIGGAQAYEQYF
>TRBV2|NA|NA|TRBJ1-1
TGTGCCAGCAGCTTCAGGGGTTGGGATTGGGAAGGCACTGAAGCTTTCTTT
CASSFRGWDWEGTEAFF
>TRBV15|NA|once|TRBJ2-3
TGTGCCACCACCACAGGTAGCTTGGTTGCAGATACGCAGTATTTT
CATTTGSLVADTQYF
>TRBV6-2/TRBV6-3|TRBD1|NA|TRBJ2-7
TGTGCCAGCACCCCCAGCGGACAGGGGCACCTCCACGAGCAGTACTTC
CASTPSGQGHLHEQYF
>TRBV6-4|TRBD1|once|TRBJ1-2
TGTGCCAGCAGTTCCTCCTACTCGACGGGGCAGGGGGCTTTTGATGGCTACACCTTC
CASSSSYSTGQGAFDGYTF
>TRBV2|NA|NA|TRBJ2-3
TGTGCCAGCAGTGGGCCTAGTTACATAGATACGCAGTATTTT
CASSGPSYIDTQYF
>TRBV19|NA|NA|TRBJ1-5
TGTGCCACCAACAGGAATAGCAATCAGCCCCAGCATTTT
CATNRNSNQPQHF
>TRBV7-2|NA|NA|TRBJ2-7
TGTGCCAGCAGCTTAGCTCTCTCGAGCTCCTACGAGCAGTACTTC
CASSLALSSSYEQYF
>TRBV9|NA|few|TRBJ1-1
TGTGCCAGCAGCGTGACAGGTAACACTGAAGCTTTCTTT
CASSVTGNTEAFF
>TRBV11-2|NA|NA|TRBJ1-6
TGTGCCAGCAGCTTAGATTGGGCAGGGCAATCACCCCTCCACTTT
CASSLDWAGQSPLHF
>TRBV9|NA|NA|TRBJ1-1
TGTGCCAGCAGTCCTACAGGGTACACTGAAGCTTTCTTT
CASSPTGYTEAFF
>TRBV27|TRBD2|NA|TRBJ2-5
TGTGCCAGCAGTTTGATGTTTACTAGCGGGTACCAAGAGACCCAGTACTTC
CASSLMFTSGYQETQYF
>TRBV7-8|NA|NA|TRBJ2-7
TGTGCCAGCAGCCCAGAGGCCAGGGCCGGGGGCGAGCAGTACTTC
CASSPEARAGGEQYF
>TRBV15|NA|few|TRBJ2-1
TGTGCCACCAGCGGACGAACGGGACAAAAATGGGATGAGCAGTTCTTC
CATSGRTGQKWDEQFF
>TRBV6-6|TRBD1|NA|TRBJ2-5
TGTGCCAGCAGGGGGATGGGACAGGGGGCAAGAGAGACCCAGTACTTC
CASRGMGQGARETQYF
>TRBV27|TRBD1|NA|TRBJ1-1
TGTGCCAGCAGACAGGGGACAGGGGGCACTGAAGCTTTCTTT
CASRQGTGGTEAFF
>TRBV7-8|NA|NA|TRBJ1-5
TGTGCCAGCAGCTTAAGCCCCGGTGCGGGGCAGCCCCAGCATTTT
CASSLSPGAGQPQHF
>TRBV27|NA|NA|TRBJ1-5
TGTGCCAGCAGTTTATCCGACTCCCAGCCCCAGCATTTT
CASSLSDSQPQHF
>TRBV6-2/TRBV6-3|TRBD1|NA|TRBJ2-3
TGTGCCAGCAGTGGCTCCGGGACAGGGATTAGTGATACGCAGTATTTT
CASSGSGTGISDTQYF
>TRBV6-2/TRBV6-3|TRBD2|NA|TRBJ2-7
TGTGCCAGCAGCCGACCGGGACTAGCGACCTACGAGCAGTACTTC
CASSRPGLATYEQYF
>TRBV9|TRBD1|once|TRBJ2-7
TGTGCCAGCAGCATTTCGCCGGGACAGGGTACCGAGCAGTACTTC
CASSISPGQGTEQYF
>TRBV7-2|TRBD1|once|TRBJ1-1
TGTGCCAGCAGCAACCAAACGGCCCGAAACAGGGGGCTGAACACTGAAGCTTTCTTT
CASSNQTARNRGLNTEAFF
>TRBV6-1|NA|NA|TRBJ2-7
TGTGCCAGCAGTGAAGGTAGAGGGACCTACGAGCAGTACTTC
CASSEGRGTYEQYF
>TRBV4-3|TRBD2|NA|TRBJ2-7
TGCGCCAGCAGCCAAGATTGGGGAGCGGGATCCTACGAGCAGTACTTC
CASSQDWGAGSYEQYF
>TRBV2|TRBD1|NA|TRBJ2-2
TGTGCCAGCAACTCCTTCGGGACAGCGAACACCGGGGAGCTGTTTTTT
CASNSFGTANTGELFF
>TRBV28|TRBD1|NA|TRBJ1-2
TGTGCCAGCAGTTTGGGGGGACAGGCCTATGGCTACACCTTC
CASSLGGQAYGYTF
>TRBV7-2|NA|NA|TRBJ1-5
TGTGCCAGCAGCCCGACACCCACAAGCAATCAGCCCCAGCATTTT
CASSPTPTSNQPQHF
>TRBV5-1|TRBD2|NA|TRBJ2-3
TGCGCCAGCAGCTTGGAAGGGACTAGTACAGATACGCAGTATTTT
CASSLEGTSTDTQYF
>TRBV6-5|NA|NA|TRBJ1-2
TGTGCCAGCAGTTACCGGGCACAGGGTGCTAGCTATGGCTACACCTTC
CASSYRAQGASYGYTF
>TRBV28|NA|NA|TRBJ1-3
TGTGCCAGCAGTTTAGGACAGAGTAGGGACACCATATATTTT
CASSLGQSRDTIYF
>TRBV5-5|NA|few|TRBJ1-5
TGTGCCAGCAGCTGGGGGCAGGGAGGCAATCAGCCCCAGCATTTT
CASSWGQGGNQPQHF
>TRBV19|TRBD1|NA|TRBJ1-5
TGTGCCAGTAGTTCAAGAGGAGTGGGACAGGTTAATCAGCCCCAGCATTTT
CASSSRGVGQVNQPQHF
>TRBV18|TRBD1|NA|TRBJ2-2
TGTGCCAGCTCACAGCAGGGGGCGAGCACCGGGGAGCTGTTTTTT
CASSQQGASTGELFF
>TRBV19|TRBD1|NA|TRBJ2-2
TGTGCCAGTAGTCAGGGACAGGCCAACACCGGGGAGCTGTTTTTT
CASSQGQANTGELFF
>TRBV14|TRBD1|few|TRBJ1-2
TGTGCCAGCAGCCAAGCGGCAGGGGGCATCTATGGCTACACCTTC
CASSQAAGGIYGYTF
>TRBV6-5|NA|NA|TRBJ2-3
TGTGCCAGCAGCCCGAGGCGGGGTTTCACAGATACGCAGTATTTT
CASSPRRGFTDTQYF
>TRBV5-1|TRBD2|once|TRBJ2-3
TGCGCCAGCAGCTTGACTAGCGGGGGCAACACAGATACGCAGTATTTT
CASSLTSGGNTDTQYF
>TRBV7-9|TRBD2|NA|TRBJ2-1
TGTGCCAGCACCGGGACTAGCGGGGTCCTCTCCTACAATGAGCAGTTCTTC
CASTGTSGVLSYNEQFF
>TRBV28|NA|NA|TRBJ2-4
TGTGCCAGCAGTTTACAGGGGCTAAAAATGGCCAAAAACATTCAGTACTTC
CASSLQGLKMAKNIQYF
>TRBV7-9|TRBD1|NA|TRBJ1-2
TGTGCCAGCAGTCCACAGGGGGCCCTAGGACTTAACTATGGCTACACCTTC
CASSPQGALGLNYGYTF